A selection of T cell receptor beta chains follows, all from one sample in a study of shared clonotypes between healthy human individuals. TCRdb keeps only in-frame clones here, not all; method: immunoSEQ multiplex PCR. The sample gives 520,000 or so clones, 75% to 85% of which show up once; roughly 13% is in the top ten. Sequencing input: PBMCs. These receptors were obtained from a woman aged 40-49 years in good health. Some clones in this sample may be carry-over from other donors' samples. Both conserved end residues are part of each CDR3. A D gene is named only where the DNA matches it firmly. Not every row has a clone size; where given, it reads once, few, many or a size class.

TGTGCCAGCAGCCGAGATACAGACACTGAAGCTTTCTTT	CASSRDTDTEAFF	TRBV5-6	TRBJ1-1	-	-
TGTGCCATCAGCCCTACAGGGAACACTGAAGCTTTCTTT	CAISPTGNTEAFF	TRBV10-3	TRBJ1-1	-	once
TGTGCCAGCAGCTATGGGGCGGGCGTAACCCTGGGAGAGACCCAGTACTTC	CASSYGAGVTLGETQYF	TRBV11-2	TRBJ2-5	-	-
TGTGCCAGCAGCCCCCTGAGCCGGAATCAGCCCCAGCATTTT	CASSPLSRNQPQHF	TRBV28	TRBJ1-5	-	few
TGTGCCAGCAGCCAAGGGGGGACTAGCGGGAGCCCAGATACGCAGTATTTT	CASSQGGTSGSPDTQYF	TRBV4-2	TRBJ2-3	TRBD2	-
TGTGCCAGCAGAACCGCCGGGACTAGCTCAGATACGCAGTATTTT	CASRTAGTSSDTQYF	TRBV2	TRBJ2-3	TRBD2	-
TGCGCCAGCAGCTTTGGGACAGTCCAAGAGACCCAGTACTTC	CASSFGTVQETQYF	TRBV5-1	TRBJ2-5	TRBD1	few
TGTGCCAGCGGGCTAGCGGGAGCCGTTTACACAGATACGCAGTATTTT	CASGLAGAVYTDTQYF	TRBV2	TRBJ2-3	TRBD2	-
TGTGCCAGCAGCTCCCAGGGGGGGCATCGGGGTGAGCAGTTCTTC	CASSSQGGHRGEQFF	TRBV11-2	TRBJ2-1	-	-
TGTGCCAGCAGTGAAACGCCGCGGGGGGCGCAGTATTTT	CASSETPRGAQYF	TRBV2	TRBJ2-3	TRBD2	-
TGTGCCAGCACTTCGCAGGGTGGCACCGGGGAGCTGTTTTTT	CASTSQGGTGELFF	TRBV2	TRBJ2-2	-	-
TGTGCCAGTAGTATAGGCCGGACAGACGGCTACACCTTC	CASSIGRTDGYTF	TRBV19	TRBJ1-2	-	-
TGTGCCAGCAGTTACTTCTCAGGGCACCAGAATGGCTACACCTTC	CASSYFSGHQNGYTF	TRBV6-6	TRBJ1-2	-	-
TGCAGCGCCGGGACTAGAAATTCGGAGACCCAGTACTTC	CSAGTRNSETQYF	TRBV29-1	TRBJ2-5	TRBD2	-
TGTGCCAGCAGTATCGTCCGACAGCTTCCGAACTTC	CASSIVRQLPNF	TRBV28	TRBJ1-2	-	-
TGTGCCAGCAGCTTGTTACCAGACGCAACTAATGAAAAACTGTTTTTT	CASSLLPDATNEKLFF	TRBV5-4	TRBJ1-4	-	-
TGTGCCAGCAGCTACGGTGGGGCGGGGAACTATGGCTACACCTTC	CASSYGGAGNYGYTF	TRBV6-1	TRBJ1-2	-	-
TGTGCCAGCAGCTCCGATATCCGGGACAGGTTCGTGGGGGCTGGAAACACCATATATTTT	CASSSDIRDRFVGAGNTIYF	TRBV28	TRBJ1-3	TRBD1	once
TGTGCCAGCAGCCGCGGAGGGGGGAACTCTGGAAACACCATATATTTT	CASSRGGGNSGNTIYF	TRBV9	TRBJ1-3	-	-
TGTGCCAGCAGCTTAGATCCTACGAACACTGAAGCTTTCTTT	CASSLDPTNTEAFF	TRBV11-3	TRBJ1-1	-	-
TGTGCCAGTAGTCGCGTGAACTACGAGCAGTACTTC	CASSRVNYEQYF	TRBV19	TRBJ2-7	-	-
TGTGCCAGCAGCATCGACAGCGTCTACGAGCAGTACTTC	CASSIDSVYEQYF	TRBV7-9	TRBJ2-7	-	-
TGTGCCAGCTCACCACTCATGGATCGGGGAGGGACAGGCGGCTACACTGAAGCTTTCTTT	CASSPLMDRGGTGGYTEAFF	TRBV18	TRBJ1-1	TRBD1	-
TGTGCCAGCAGTCCCGGGACAGGGGGGCGTAACTATGGCTACACCTTC	CASSPGTGGRNYGYTF	TRBV28	TRBJ1-2	TRBD1	-
TGTGCCAGCAGTGACTCGGACAGACACACCGGGGAGCTGTTTTTT	CASSDSDRHTGELFF	TRBV6-4	TRBJ2-2	-	many
TGTGCCAGCAGCCTCCCGACTAGCGGAATAAACATTCAGTACTTC	CASSLPTSGINIQYF	TRBV7-9	TRBJ2-4	TRBD2	-
TGCGCCAGCAGCGACCCGGGACGGTCCTACGAGCAGTACTTC	CASSDPGRSYEQYF	TRBV5-1	TRBJ2-7	-	-
TGCGCCAGCAGCCAAGGGCTAAAAAGACTAGCGGGAAACAATGAGCAGTTCTTC	CASSQGLKRLAGNNEQFF	TRBV4-1	TRBJ2-1	TRBD2	-
TGTGCCAGCAGCTCTCTCGCCCCTGGGACTAGCGGGAGATACAATGAGCAGTTCTTC	CASSSLAPGTSGRYNEQFF	TRBV11-2	TRBJ2-1	TRBD2	few
TGCGCCAGCACCGAGGGGTTGTACGAGCAGTACTTC	CASTEGLYEQYF	TRBV10-2	TRBJ2-7	-	few
TGTGCCAGCAGTGAAGGGAGACTAGCGGGAGCTCCCGGGGAGCTGTTTTTT	CASSEGRLAGAPGELFF	TRBV6-1	TRBJ2-2	TRBD2	-
TGTGCCAGTAGTAGACAGGGTGGGAATCAGCCCCAGCATTTT	CASSRQGGNQPQHF	TRBV19	TRBJ1-5	TRBD1	-
TGCGCCAGCAGCCAAGATGCAGGGTTGTACAATGAGCAGTTCTTC	CASSQDAGLYNEQFF	TRBV4-3	TRBJ2-1	-	-
TGTGCCAGCAGTTACCGTACAGGGTATACCGAGCAATACTTC	CASSYRTGYTEQYF	TRBV6-6	TRBJ2-7	-	-
TGCGCCAGCAGAAGTGCGACAGGCGGAGCCTACGAGCAGTACTTC	CASRSATGGAYEQYF	TRBV5-1	TRBJ2-7	-	-
TGTGCCAGCAGCGTGGGACAGGGCCCCTACAATGAGCAGTTCTTC	CASSVGQGPYNEQFF	TRBV6-4	TRBJ2-1	TRBD1	-
TGCAGTGGCCCGACAGTAGATACGCAGTATTTT	CSGPTVDTQYF	TRBV20-1	TRBJ2-3	-	-
TGTGCCAGCAGCCAACCACCCGGACTAGCGGGAGGAGTCCCCTACGAGCAGTACTTC	CASSQPPGLAGGVPYEQYF	TRBV4-2	TRBJ2-7	TRBD2	once
TGCGCCAGCAGCCAAGGACAGAGAAACACCATATATTTT	CASSQGQRNTIYF	TRBV4-1	TRBJ1-3	-	-
TGTGCCAGCCTAACTAGCGGGAGTGTCTACGAGCAGTACTTC	CASLTSGSVYEQYF	TRBV6-6	TRBJ2-7	TRBD2	-
TGTGCCAGCTCACCGGAACAGGGTGGATGGACTGAAGCTTTCTTT	CASSPEQGGWTEAFF	TRBV18	TRBJ1-1	-	-
TGTGCCAGCAGCTTAGCGCTGGGAAGATCCTACGAGCAGTACTTC	CASSLALGRSYEQYF	TRBV7-8	TRBJ2-7	-	-
TGTGCCAGCAGCCTTAGCTCCTACGAGCAGTACTTC	CASSLSSYEQYF	TRBV7-2	TRBJ2-7	-	-
TGTGCCAGCAGCCAAGGACAGACCGGGGAGCTGTTTTTT	CASSQGQTGELFF	TRBV5-5	TRBJ2-2	-	once
TGTGCCAGCAGCAGGGGTCCAAGGGATAATGAGCAGTTCTTC	CASSRGPRDNEQFF	TRBV9	TRBJ2-1	-	-
TGTGCCAGCAGCGTCCAGGGTTCAGATACGCAGTATTTT	CASSVQGSDTQYF	TRBV7-3	TRBJ2-3	-	once
TGTGCCACCGGAGTGAGCTCCTACAATGAGCAGTTCTTC	CATGVSSYNEQFF	TRBV7-9	TRBJ2-1	-	-
TGTGCCAGTAGGACAGGGCCCACAGATACGCAGTATTTT	CASRTGPTDTQYF	TRBV19	TRBJ2-3	TRBD1	-
TGTGCCAGCAGAAGGGACAGCCGTCACCCTGAAGCTTTCTTT	CASRRDSRHPEAFF	TRBV7-3	TRBJ1-1	TRBD1	few
TGTGCCAGCAGCCCTCGAGAAATCGTTTCCAAAAACATTCAGTACTTC	CASSPREIVSKNIQYF	TRBV9	TRBJ2-4	-	-
TGTGCCAGCAGCGCTAGACAGGGGGCCTACGAGCAGTACTTC	CASSARQGAYEQYF	TRBV6-5	TRBJ2-7	TRBD1	-
TGTGCCTGGAGTGTACCCCCCTCAAGGTCCCTGGGGTACACCTTC	CAWSVPPSRSLGYTF	TRBV30	TRBJ1-2	-	-
TGTGCCAGCAGCAAGAACAGCTTTAATCAGCCCCAGCATTTT	CASSKNSFNQPQHF	TRBV2	TRBJ1-5	-	-
TGTGCCAGCAGCTTAAGGGGTGGGGGGCCAGAGACCCAGTACTTC	CASSLRGGGPETQYF	TRBV7-2	TRBJ2-5	-	-
TGTGCCAGCAGCCCGGGCGGGACAGCTGGGGGTGAAAAACTGTTTTTT	CASSPGGTAGGEKLFF	TRBV7-6	TRBJ1-4	TRBD1	few
TGTGCCAGCAGTGACCGACAGGGGCCGAACCGGAATGAGCAGTTCTTC	CASSDRQGPNRNEQFF	TRBV6-1	TRBJ2-1	TRBD1	-
TGTGCCAGCAGCTGGACAGGGCCTCCACCCACAGATACGCAGTATTTT	CASSWTGPPPTDTQYF	TRBV5-4	TRBJ2-3	TRBD1	-
TGTGCCAGCAGCCAAGACGCGACTCCCGACAATGAGCAGTTCTTC	CASSQDATPDNEQFF	TRBV4-2	TRBJ2-1	-	-
TGTGCCAGTACGAGGTCGGGGACTTCCAATGAGCAGTTCTTC	CASTRSGTSNEQFF	TRBV28	TRBJ2-1	-	-
TGCGCCAGCAGCTTGGGATTATCTAGCGGGCGGAGCAATACGCAGTATTTT	CASSLGLSSGRSNTQYF	TRBV5-1	TRBJ2-3	TRBD2	-